Listed below are T cell receptor beta chains from one sample, sequenced in a study of T cell clones after liver transplantation. Profiling relied on immunoSEQ multiplex PCR, and the TCRdb table lists in-frame clones only, not all of them. Of 99,000 or so clones in the sample, 82% were seen once. Sequencing used CD4+ T cells from blood, obtained before liver transplant. These receptors were taken from a human donor who received a liver transplant. CDR3s include the opening cysteine and the closing phenylalanine or tryptophan. The order of the fields is J gene, V gene, D gene, clone size, CDR3 DNA, CDR3 protein. D genes are given only for firm matches. Where a row states a size, it is once, few, many or the class of an expanded clone; other rows omit it.

J gene: TRBJ2-2
V gene: TRBV18
D gene: TRBD2
clone size: few
CDR3 DNA: TGTGCCAGCTCAACCTTAGCGGGGGAGAACACCGGGGAGCTGTTTTTT
CDR3 protein: CASSTLAGENTGELFF

J gene: TRBJ2-2
V gene: TRBV5-1
D gene: NA
clone size: NA
CDR3 DNA: TGCGCCAGCAGCCAGGCCGTCCGAGGCAACACCGGGGAGCTGTTTTTT
CDR3 protein: CASSQAVRGNTGELFF

J gene: TRBJ2-1
V gene: TRBV10-1
D gene: TRBD1
clone size: NA
CDR3 DNA: TGCGCCAGCAGTGACCGGGACAGGTACAATGAGCAGTTCTTC
CDR3 protein: CASSDRDRYNEQFF

J gene: TRBJ2-1
V gene: TRBV28
D gene: TRBD2
clone size: NA
CDR3 DNA: TGTGCCAGCAGTTCCCCCCGACTAGCGGGAGGGCCTGGGGAGCAGTTCTTC
CDR3 protein: CASSSPRLAGGPGEQFF

J gene: TRBJ1-5
V gene: TRBV7-2
D gene: NA
clone size: NA
CDR3 DNA: TGTGCCAGCAGCTTAGGAGAGCATAGCAATCAGCCCCAGCATTTT
CDR3 protein: CASSLGEHSNQPQHF

J gene: TRBJ2-7
V gene: TRBV30
D gene: TRBD2
clone size: NA
CDR3 DNA: TGTGCCTGGAGTGTACCACAAAGACTAGCGGGAGTCCACGAGCAGTACTTC
CDR3 protein: CAWSVPQRLAGVHEQYF

J gene: TRBJ1-1
V gene: TRBV11-2
D gene: TRBD1
clone size: NA
CDR3 DNA: TGTGCCAGCAGCTTCCTGGGGATCCGGGACAGGCCGCCCGAAGCTTTCTTT
CDR3 protein: CASSFLGIRDRPPEAFF

J gene: TRBJ1-1
V gene: TRBV18
D gene: NA
clone size: NA
CDR3 DNA: TGTGCCAGCTCACTCAGTTCGAACACTGAAGCTTTCTTT
CDR3 protein: CASSLSSNTEAFF

J gene: TRBJ1-2
V gene: TRBV5-1
D gene: NA
clone size: NA
CDR3 DNA: TGCGCCAGCAGCTTGGCCCAGGGAGCCCCTTATGGCTACACCTTC
CDR3 protein: CASSLAQGAPYGYTF

J gene: TRBJ1-1
V gene: TRBV5-1
D gene: NA
clone size: NA
CDR3 DNA: TGCGCCAGCAGCCAATTAGACGGACGGGGGAACACTGAAGCTTTCTTT
CDR3 protein: CASSQLDGRGNTEAFF

J gene: TRBJ2-5
V gene: TRBV9
D gene: NA
clone size: NA
CDR3 DNA: TGTGCCAGCAGCGTAGGAAAAGGGAGGGAGACCCAGTACTTC
CDR3 protein: CASSVGKGRETQYF

J gene: TRBJ1-1
V gene: TRBV13
D gene: NA
clone size: NA
CDR3 DNA: TGTGCCAGCAGCTTAGGCTCCACAACTTACGGGTACATGAACACTGAAGCTTTCTTT
CDR3 protein: CASSLGSTTYGYMNTEAFF

J gene: TRBJ2-7
V gene: TRBV15
D gene: TRBD1
clone size: NA
CDR3 DNA: TGTGCCACCAGCATAGGTACAGGGGGCTACGAGCAGTACTTC
CDR3 protein: CATSIGTGGYEQYF

J gene: TRBJ1-1
V gene: TRBV11-2
D gene: NA
clone size: few
CDR3 DNA: TGTGCCAGCAGCTTAGACCACACTGAAGCTTTCTTT
CDR3 protein: CASSLDHTEAFF

J gene: TRBJ1-1
V gene: TRBV11-1
D gene: NA
clone size: NA
CDR3 DNA: TGTGCCAGCAGCTTAGAGGGTAGTCATGAGGTGGCTTTCTTT
CDR3 protein: CASSLEGSHEVAFF

J gene: TRBJ2-2
V gene: TRBV2
D gene: NA
clone size: NA
CDR3 DNA: TGTGCCAGCAGTGATACTACCGGGGAGCTGTTTTTT
CDR3 protein: CASSDTTGELFF

J gene: TRBJ2-7
V gene: TRBV7-8
D gene: TRBD1
clone size: NA
CDR3 DNA: TGTGCCAGCAGCCGCTTGGGACAGGGAATGGAGCAGTACTTC
CDR3 protein: CASSRLGQGMEQYF

J gene: TRBJ2-1
V gene: TRBV7-2
D gene: TRBD1
clone size: NA
CDR3 DNA: TGTGCCAGCAGCTTAAAGACCGGACAGGGACGATTCTACAATGAGCAGTTCTTC
CDR3 protein: CASSLKTGQGRFYNEQFF

J gene: TRBJ2-4
V gene: TRBV7-2
D gene: TRBD1
clone size: NA
CDR3 DNA: TGTGCCAGCAGCCCGTCACAGGGGACCATTCAGTACTTC
CDR3 protein: CASSPSQGTIQYF

J gene: TRBJ2-3
V gene: TRBV5-5
D gene: NA
clone size: NA
CDR3 DNA: TGTGCCAGCAGCTCGGACACTTATCGCACAGATACGCAGTATTTT
CDR3 protein: CASSSDTYRTDTQYF

J gene: TRBJ2-1
V gene: TRBV18
D gene: NA
clone size: NA
CDR3 DNA: TGTGCCAGCTCACCACCGTCCGGGAACGTCATCCATGAGCAGTTCTTC
CDR3 protein: CASSPPSGNVIHEQFF

J gene: TRBJ2-5
V gene: TRBV10-3
D gene: TRBD2
clone size: few
CDR3 DNA: TGTGCCATCAGTGACGGGAGGGGAGGGGAGACCCAGTACTTC
CDR3 protein: CAISDGRGGETQYF

J gene: TRBJ1-5
V gene: TRBV5-8
D gene: TRBD1
clone size: NA
CDR3 DNA: TGTGCCAGCAGCCCCGGGACAGGGGTCTTCAATCAGCCCCAGCATTTT
CDR3 protein: CASSPGTGVFNQPQHF